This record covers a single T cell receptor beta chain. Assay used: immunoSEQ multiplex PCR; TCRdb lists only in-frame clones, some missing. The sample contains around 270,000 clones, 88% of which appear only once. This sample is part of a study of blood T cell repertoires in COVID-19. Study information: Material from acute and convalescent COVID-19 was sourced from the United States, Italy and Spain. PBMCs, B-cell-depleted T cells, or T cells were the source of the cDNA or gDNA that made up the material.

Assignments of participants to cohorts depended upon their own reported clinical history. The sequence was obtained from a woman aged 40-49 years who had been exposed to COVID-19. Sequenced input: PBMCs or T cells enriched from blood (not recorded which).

The CDR3 DNA reads as TGTGCCATCAGTGAGCCCAAAGCAGGTTTAGCCAAAAACATTCAGTACTTC. The encoded protein is CAISEPKAGLAKNIQYF. The rearrangement joins TRBV10-3 to TRBJ2-4; D not certain. The germline CDR1 and CDR2 sequences are ENHRY and SYGVKD. Trimming took off 2 bases at V and 0 bases at J, with 14 bases between the two ends. The CDR3 loop spans 17 amino acids.